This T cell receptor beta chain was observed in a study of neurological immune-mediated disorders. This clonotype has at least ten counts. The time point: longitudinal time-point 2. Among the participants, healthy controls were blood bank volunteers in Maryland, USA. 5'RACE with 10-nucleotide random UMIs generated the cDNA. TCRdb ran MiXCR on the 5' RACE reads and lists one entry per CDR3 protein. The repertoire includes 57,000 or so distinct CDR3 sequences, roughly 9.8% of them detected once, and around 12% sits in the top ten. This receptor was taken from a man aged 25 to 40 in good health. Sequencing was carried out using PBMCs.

CDR3 protein: CSAPPPRQGWTGYTF. In nucleotides, the CDR3 is TGCAGTGCTCCTCCTCCCAGACAGGGGTGGACTGGCTACACCTTC. V and J are TRBV20-1 and TRBJ1-2; 8 positions match TRBD1. Germline-derived CDR1 and CDR2 are DFQATT and SNEGSKA (reference sequence). The CDR3 is 15 amino acids. V shed 5 bases, J shed 7 bases, and the junction held 15 bases outside the gene matches.